Listed below are T cell receptor beta chains from one sample, sequenced in a study of shared clonotypes between healthy human individuals. Sequenced by immunoSEQ multiplex PCR; TCRdb stores in-frame clones only, minus some. The table shows around 1.9 million clones, with around 93% occurring only once. Source material: naive CD8+ T cells from PBMCs. Receptors originate from a man aged 18 to 30 in good health. Some clones in this sample may be carry-over from other donors' samples. Each CDR3 is given with its conserved first and last residue. D genes are given only for firm matches. Expanded clones get a size class; other rows say once, few or many, or leave the size out.

v_gene: TRBV9
abundance: .
j_gene: TRBJ2-2
d_gene: .
CDR3aa: CASKTGQPGRWNTGELFF
CDR3nt: TGTGCCAGCAAGACTGGACAACCGGGACGGTGGAACACCGGGGAGCTGTTTTTT

v_gene: TRBV7-6
abundance: .
j_gene: TRBJ2-7
d_gene: TRBD2
CDR3aa: CASSLDTGTSGSGEQYF
CDR3nt: TGTGCCAGCAGCTTAGATACCGGGACTAGCGGGAGTGGCGAGCAGTACTTC

v_gene: TRBV5-1
abundance: .
j_gene: TRBJ2-1
d_gene: .
CDR3aa: CASSLYYNEQFF
CDR3nt: TGCGCCAGCAGCTTGTACTACAATGAGCAGTTCTTC

v_gene: TRBV28
abundance: .
j_gene: TRBJ1-1
d_gene: .
CDR3aa: CASTQYRELGTEAFF
CDR3nt: TGTGCCAGCACGCAATACAGGGAATTGGGCACTGAAGCTTTCTTT

v_gene: TRBV13
abundance: .
j_gene: TRBJ1-1
d_gene: TRBD1
CDR3aa: CASSRDRGRLGTEAFF
CDR3nt: TGTGCCAGCAGCCGGGACAGGGGGCGATTGGGCACTGAAGCTTTCTTT

v_gene: TRBV7-9
abundance: .
j_gene: TRBJ2-3
d_gene: TRBD2
CDR3aa: CASRRGADTQYF
CDR3nt: TGTGCCAGCAGGCGGGGGGCGGATACGCAGTATTTT

v_gene: TRBV6-5
abundance: .
j_gene: TRBJ2-7
d_gene: TRBD2
CDR3aa: CAAQASGGLGEQYF
CDR3nt: TGTGCCGCCCAGGCTAGCGGCGGACTTGGCGAGCAGTACTTC

v_gene: TRBV6-6
abundance: .
j_gene: TRBJ2-1
d_gene: .
CDR3aa: CASASIDEQFF
CDR3nt: TGTGCCAGTGCTAGCATCGATGAGCAGTTCTTC

v_gene: TRBV19
abundance: .
j_gene: TRBJ2-7
d_gene: .
CDR3aa: CASAAGGSYEQYF
CDR3nt: TGTGCCAGTGCTGCTGGCGGTTCCTACGAGCAGTACTTC

v_gene: TRBV7-9
abundance: .
j_gene: TRBJ1-1
d_gene: TRBD1
CDR3aa: CASRDPGQGGGAFF
CDR3nt: TGTGCCAGCAGAGACCCGGGACAGGGGGGAGGAGCTTTCTTT

v_gene: TRBV7-9
abundance: once
j_gene: TRBJ2-7
d_gene: .
CDR3aa: CASSQQNYEQYF
CDR3nt: TGTGCCAGCAGCCAACAAAACTACGAGCAGTACTTC

v_gene: TRBV5-4
abundance: few
j_gene: TRBJ2-7
d_gene: TRBD1
CDR3aa: CASSPTGNEQYF
CDR3nt: TGTGCCAGCAGCCCGACAGGGAACGAGCAGTACTTC

v_gene: TRBV27
abundance: .
j_gene: TRBJ1-1
d_gene: .
CDR3aa: CASNPRLVPANAEAFF
CDR3nt: TGTGCCAGCAACCCCCGGCTGGTCCCGGCGAACGCTGAAGCTTTCTTT

v_gene: TRBV9
abundance: .
j_gene: TRBJ2-1
d_gene: .
CDR3aa: CASSVGQTDYNEQFF
CDR3nt: TGTGCCAGCAGCGTAGGTCAGACTGATTACAATGAGCAGTTCTTC

v_gene: TRBV28
abundance: .
j_gene: TRBJ2-7
d_gene: .
CDR3aa: CASSTTYHYEQYF
CDR3nt: TGTGCCAGCTCGACAACTTACCACTACGAGCAGTACTTC

v_gene: TRBV27
abundance: .
j_gene: TRBJ1-1
d_gene: .
CDR3aa: CASAFGTGNTEAFF
CDR3nt: TGTGCCAGCGCCTTCGGGACGGGTAACACTGAAGCTTTCTTT

v_gene: TRBV4-1
abundance: .
j_gene: TRBJ1-5
d_gene: TRBD1
CDR3aa: CASSQGTIQGDDPRGQPQHF
CDR3nt: TGCGCCAGCAGCCAAGGCACCATTCAGGGGGATGATCCCCGAGGTCAGCCCCAGCATTTT

v_gene: TRBV5-8
abundance: .
j_gene: TRBJ1-2
d_gene: .
CDR3aa: CASSLRDGFYGYTF
CDR3nt: TGTGCCAGCAGCCTGAGGGACGGCTTCTATGGCTACACCTTC

v_gene: TRBV5-5
abundance: .
j_gene: TRBJ1-2
d_gene: .
CDR3aa: CASSPRTGPTTNYGYTF
CDR3nt: TGTGCCAGCAGCCCTCGTACGGGGCCGACAACTAACTATGGCTACACCTTC

v_gene: TRBV7-3
abundance: .
j_gene: TRBJ2-2
d_gene: .
CDR3aa: CASSLTVGHGELFF
CDR3nt: TGTGCCAGCAGCTTAACGGTGGGCCACGGGGAGCTGTTTTTT

v_gene: TRBV9
abundance: .
j_gene: TRBJ2-5
d_gene: .
CDR3aa: CASSVGSPQETQYF
CDR3nt: TGTGCCAGCAGCGTAGGTTCACCCCAAGAGACCCAGTACTTC